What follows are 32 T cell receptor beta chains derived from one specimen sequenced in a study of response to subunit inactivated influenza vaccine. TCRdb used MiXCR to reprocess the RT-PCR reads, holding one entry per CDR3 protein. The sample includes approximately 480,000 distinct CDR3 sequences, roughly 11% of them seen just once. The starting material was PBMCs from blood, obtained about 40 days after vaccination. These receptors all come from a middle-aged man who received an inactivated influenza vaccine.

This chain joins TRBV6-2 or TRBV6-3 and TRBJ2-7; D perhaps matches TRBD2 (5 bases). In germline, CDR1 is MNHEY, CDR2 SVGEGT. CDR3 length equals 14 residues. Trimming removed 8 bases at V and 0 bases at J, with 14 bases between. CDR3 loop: CASSDFRTSYEQYF. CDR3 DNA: TGTGCCAGCTCGGACTTTCGAACCTCCTACGAGCAGTACTTC.

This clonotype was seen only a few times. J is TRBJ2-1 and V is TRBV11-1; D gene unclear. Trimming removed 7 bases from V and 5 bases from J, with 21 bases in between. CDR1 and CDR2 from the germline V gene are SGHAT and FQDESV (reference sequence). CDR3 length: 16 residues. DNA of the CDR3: TGTGCCAGCACCCTAATGGCAGTGGTTCTCCACAATGAGCAGTTCTTC. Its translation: CASTLMAVVLHNEQFF.

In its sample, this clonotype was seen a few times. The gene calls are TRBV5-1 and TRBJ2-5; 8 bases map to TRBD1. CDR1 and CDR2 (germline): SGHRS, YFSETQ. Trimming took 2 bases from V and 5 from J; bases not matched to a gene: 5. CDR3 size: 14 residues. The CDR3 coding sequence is TGCGCCAGCAGCTTTACAGGGGGAAGCGAGACCCAGTACTTC. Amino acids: CASSFTGGSETQYF.

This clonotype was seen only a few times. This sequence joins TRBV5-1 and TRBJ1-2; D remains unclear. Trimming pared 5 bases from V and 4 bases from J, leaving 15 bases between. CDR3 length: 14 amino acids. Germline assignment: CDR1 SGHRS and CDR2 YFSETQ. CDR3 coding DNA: TGCGCCAGCAGTCAAAACGCACAGAGCTATGGCTACACCTTC. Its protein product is CASSQNAQSYGYTF.

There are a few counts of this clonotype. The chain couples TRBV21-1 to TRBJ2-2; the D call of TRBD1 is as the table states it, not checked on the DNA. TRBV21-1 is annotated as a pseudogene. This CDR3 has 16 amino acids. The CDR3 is CASSKEGGRADGELFF. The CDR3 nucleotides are TGTGCCAGCAGCAAAGAAGGGGGGAGAGCAGACGGGGAGCTGTTTTTT.

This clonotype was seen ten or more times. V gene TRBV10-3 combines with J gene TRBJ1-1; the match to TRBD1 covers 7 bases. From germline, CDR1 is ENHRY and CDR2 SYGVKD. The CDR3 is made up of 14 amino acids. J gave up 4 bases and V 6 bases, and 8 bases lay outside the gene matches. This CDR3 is CAIRQGGPSTEAFF. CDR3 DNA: TGTGCCATCAGGCAGGGGGGCCCCAGCACTGAAGCTTTCTTT.

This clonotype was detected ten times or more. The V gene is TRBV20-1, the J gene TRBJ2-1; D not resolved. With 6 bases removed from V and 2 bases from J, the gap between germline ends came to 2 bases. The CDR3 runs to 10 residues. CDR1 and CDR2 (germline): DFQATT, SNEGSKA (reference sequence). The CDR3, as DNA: TGCAGTGCCGCCTACAATGAGCAGTTCTTC. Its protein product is CSAAYNEQFF.

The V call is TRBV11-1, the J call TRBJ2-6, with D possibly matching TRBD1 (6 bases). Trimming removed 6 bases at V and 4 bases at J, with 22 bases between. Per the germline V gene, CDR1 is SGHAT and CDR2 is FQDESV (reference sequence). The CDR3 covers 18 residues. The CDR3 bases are TGTGCCAGCAGTCCAAATAATCGCAGGGGAGCCGGGGCCAACGTCCTGACTTTC. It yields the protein CASSPNNRRGAGANVLTF.

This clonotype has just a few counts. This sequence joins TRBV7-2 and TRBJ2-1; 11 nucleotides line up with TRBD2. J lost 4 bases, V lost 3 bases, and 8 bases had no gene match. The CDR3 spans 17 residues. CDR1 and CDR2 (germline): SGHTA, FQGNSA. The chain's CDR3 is CASSFKTSGVSYNEQFF. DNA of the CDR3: TGTGCCAGCAGCTTTAAGACTAGCGGGGTTAGTTACAATGAGCAGTTCTTC.

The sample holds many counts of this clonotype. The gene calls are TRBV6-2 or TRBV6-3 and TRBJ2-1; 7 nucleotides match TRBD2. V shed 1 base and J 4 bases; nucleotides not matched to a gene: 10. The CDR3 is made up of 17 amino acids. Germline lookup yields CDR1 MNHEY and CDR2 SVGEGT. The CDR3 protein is CASSYFYRDYIYNEQFF. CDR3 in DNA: TGTGCCAGCAGTTACTTCTATCGGGACTACATTTACAATGAGCAGTTCTTC.

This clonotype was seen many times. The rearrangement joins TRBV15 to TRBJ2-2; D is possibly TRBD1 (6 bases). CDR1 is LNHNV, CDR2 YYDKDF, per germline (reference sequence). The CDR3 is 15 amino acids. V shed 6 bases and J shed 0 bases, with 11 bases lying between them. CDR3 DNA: TGTGCCACCAGTGAGGGACACCCGAACACCGGGGAGCTGTTTTTT. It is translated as CATSEGHPNTGELFF.

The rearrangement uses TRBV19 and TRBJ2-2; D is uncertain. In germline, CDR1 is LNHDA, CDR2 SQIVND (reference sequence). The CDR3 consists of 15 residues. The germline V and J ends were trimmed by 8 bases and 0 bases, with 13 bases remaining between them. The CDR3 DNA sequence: TGTGCCAGTTCGCTCGACCTTACGAACACCGGGGAGCTGTTTTTT. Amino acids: CASSLDLTNTGELFF. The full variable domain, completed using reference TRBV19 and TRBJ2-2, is DGGITQSPKYLFRKEGQNVTLSCEQNLNHDAMYWYRQDPGQGLRLIYYSQIVNDFQKGDIAEGYSVSREKKESFPLTVTSAQKNPTAFYLCASSLDLTNTGELFFGEGSRLTVL.

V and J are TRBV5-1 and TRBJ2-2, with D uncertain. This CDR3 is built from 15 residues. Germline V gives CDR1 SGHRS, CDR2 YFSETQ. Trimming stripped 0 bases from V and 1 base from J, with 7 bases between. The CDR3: CASSLDLGNTGELFF. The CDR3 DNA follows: TGCGCCAGCAGCTTGGACCTGGGGAACACCGGGGAGCTGTTTTTT.

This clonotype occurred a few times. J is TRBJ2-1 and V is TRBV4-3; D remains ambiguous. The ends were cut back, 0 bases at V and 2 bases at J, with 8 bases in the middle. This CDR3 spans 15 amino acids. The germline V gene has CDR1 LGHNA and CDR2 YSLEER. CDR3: CASSQDRTPYNEQFF. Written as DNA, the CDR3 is TGCGCCAGCAGCCAAGATCGGACCCCCTACAATGAGCAGTTCTTC.

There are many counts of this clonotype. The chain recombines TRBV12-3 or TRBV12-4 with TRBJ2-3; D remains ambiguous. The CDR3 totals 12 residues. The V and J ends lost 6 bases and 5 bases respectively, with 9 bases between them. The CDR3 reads CASSTARDTQYF. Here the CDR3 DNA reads TGTGCCAGCAGCACCGCACGAGATACGCAGTATTTT.

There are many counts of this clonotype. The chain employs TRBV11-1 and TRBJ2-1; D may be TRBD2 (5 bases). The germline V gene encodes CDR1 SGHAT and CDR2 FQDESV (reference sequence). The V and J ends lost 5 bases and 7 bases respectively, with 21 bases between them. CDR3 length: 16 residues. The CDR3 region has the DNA TGTGCCAGCAGCAGAACTAGAGGGAAGTACCTTAATGAGCAGTTCTTC. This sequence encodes CASSRTRGKYLNEQFF. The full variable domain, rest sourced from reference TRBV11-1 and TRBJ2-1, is EAEVAQSPRYKITEKSQAVAFWCDPISGHATLYWYRQILGQGPELLVQFQDESVVDDSQLPKDRFSAERLKGVDSTLKIQPAELGDSAMYLCASSRTRGKYLNEQFFGPGTRLTVL.

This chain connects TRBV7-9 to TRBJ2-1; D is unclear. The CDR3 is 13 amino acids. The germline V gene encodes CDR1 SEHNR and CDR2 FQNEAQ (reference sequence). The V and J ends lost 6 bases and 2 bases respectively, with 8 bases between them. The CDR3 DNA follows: TGTGCCAGCAGTTTTGCGGCCTACAATGAGCAGTTCTTC. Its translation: CASSFAAYNEQFF.

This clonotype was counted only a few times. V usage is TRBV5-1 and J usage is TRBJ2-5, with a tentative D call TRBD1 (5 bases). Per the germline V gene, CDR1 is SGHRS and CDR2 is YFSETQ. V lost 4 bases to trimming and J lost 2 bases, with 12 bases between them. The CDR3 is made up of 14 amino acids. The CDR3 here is CASSLGAPQETQYF. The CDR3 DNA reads TGCGCCAGCAGCCTTGGGGCCCCTCAAGAGACCCAGTACTTC. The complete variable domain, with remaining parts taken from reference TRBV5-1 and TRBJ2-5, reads KAGVTQTPRYLIKTRGQQVTLSCSPISGHRSVSWYQQTPGQGLQFLFEYFSETQRNKGNFPGRFSGRQFSNSRSEMNVSTLELGDSALYLCASSLGAPQETQYFGPGTRLLVL.

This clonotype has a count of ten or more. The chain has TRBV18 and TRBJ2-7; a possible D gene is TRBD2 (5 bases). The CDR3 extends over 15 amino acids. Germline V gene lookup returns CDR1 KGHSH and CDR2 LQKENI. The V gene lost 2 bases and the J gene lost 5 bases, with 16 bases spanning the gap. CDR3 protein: CASSPGQAGLNEQYF. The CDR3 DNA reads TGTGCCAGCTCACCAGGCCAGGCGGGTTTAAACGAGCAGTACTTC.

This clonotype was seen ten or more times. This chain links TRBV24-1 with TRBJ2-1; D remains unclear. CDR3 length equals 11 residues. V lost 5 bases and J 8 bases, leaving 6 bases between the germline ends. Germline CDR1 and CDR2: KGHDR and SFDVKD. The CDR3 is CATSVLDEQFF. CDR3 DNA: TGTGCCACCAGTGTCTTAGATGAGCAGTTCTTC.

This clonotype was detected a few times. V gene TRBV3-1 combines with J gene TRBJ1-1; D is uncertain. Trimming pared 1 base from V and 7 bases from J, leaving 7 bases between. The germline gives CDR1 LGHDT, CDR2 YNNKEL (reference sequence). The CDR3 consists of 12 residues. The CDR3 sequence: CASSQGPLEAFF. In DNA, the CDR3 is TGTGCCAGCAGCCAAGGTCCTCTTGAAGCTTTCTTT.

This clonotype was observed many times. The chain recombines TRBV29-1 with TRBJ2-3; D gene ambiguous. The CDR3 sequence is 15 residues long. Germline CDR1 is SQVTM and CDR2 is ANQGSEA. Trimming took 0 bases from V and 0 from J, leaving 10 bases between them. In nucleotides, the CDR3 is TGCAGCGTTGAAGATCGCGGCGGTAGCACAGATACGCAGTATTTT. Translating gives CSVEDRGGSTDTQYF.

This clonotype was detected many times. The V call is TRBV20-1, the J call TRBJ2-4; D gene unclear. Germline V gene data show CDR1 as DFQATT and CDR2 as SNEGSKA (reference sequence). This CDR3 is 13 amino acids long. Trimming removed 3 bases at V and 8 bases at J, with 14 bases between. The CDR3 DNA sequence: TGCAGTGCTAGTAAGGCAGGTGGATACATTCAGTACTTC. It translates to CSASKAGGYIQYF.

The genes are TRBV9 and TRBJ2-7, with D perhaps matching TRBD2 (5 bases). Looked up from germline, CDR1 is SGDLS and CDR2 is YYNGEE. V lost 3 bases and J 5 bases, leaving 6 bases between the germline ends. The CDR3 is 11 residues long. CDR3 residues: CASSDGDEQYF. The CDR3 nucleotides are TGTGCCAGCAGCGACGGGGACGAGCAGTACTTC.

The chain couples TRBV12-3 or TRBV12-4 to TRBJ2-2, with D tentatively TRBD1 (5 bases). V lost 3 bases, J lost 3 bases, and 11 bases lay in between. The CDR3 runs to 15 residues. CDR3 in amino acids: CASSFETVYTGELFF. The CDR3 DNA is TGTGCCAGCAGTTTTGAGACAGTTTACACCGGGGAGCTGTTTTTT.

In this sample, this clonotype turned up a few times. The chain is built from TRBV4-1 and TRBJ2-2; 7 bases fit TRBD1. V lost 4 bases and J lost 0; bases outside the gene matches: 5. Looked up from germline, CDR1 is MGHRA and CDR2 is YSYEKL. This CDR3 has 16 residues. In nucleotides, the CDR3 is TGCGCCAGCAGCCTTCCACAGGGGTCGAACACCGGGGAGCTGTTTTTT. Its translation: CASSLPQGSNTGELFF.

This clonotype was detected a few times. CDR3 amino acids: CSARGSSGAPDTQYF. Here the CDR3 DNA reads TGCAGTGCTAGAGGCTCCAGCGGGGCGCCAGATACGCAGTATTTT. The rearrangement joins TRBV20-1 to TRBJ2-3; TRBD2 aligns across 7 bases. The V gene's germline CDR1 is DFQATT and CDR2 SNEGSKA (reference sequence). This CDR3 comprises 15 residues. The V gene end was trimmed by 1 base and the J gene end by 4 bases; junction bases not matched to a gene: 8.

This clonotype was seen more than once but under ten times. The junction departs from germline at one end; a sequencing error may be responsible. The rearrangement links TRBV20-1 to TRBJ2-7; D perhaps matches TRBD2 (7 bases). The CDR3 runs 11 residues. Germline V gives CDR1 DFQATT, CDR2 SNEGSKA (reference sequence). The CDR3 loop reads CSASRGGEQYF. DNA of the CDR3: TGCAGTGCTAGTAGGGGGGGTGAGCAGTATTTC.

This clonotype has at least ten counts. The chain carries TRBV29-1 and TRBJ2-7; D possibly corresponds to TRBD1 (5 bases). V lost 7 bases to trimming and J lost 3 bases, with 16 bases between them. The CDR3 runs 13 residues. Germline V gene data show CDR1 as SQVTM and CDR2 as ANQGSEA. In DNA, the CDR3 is TGCAGCGCCTCACCCAGGGCAGGCTACGAGCAGTACTTC. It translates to CSASPRAGYEQYF.

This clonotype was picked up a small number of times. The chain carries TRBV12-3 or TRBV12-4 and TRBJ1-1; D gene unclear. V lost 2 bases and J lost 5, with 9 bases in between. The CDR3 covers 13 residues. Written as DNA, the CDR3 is TGTGCCAGCAGTTTAAGTCGGGTGACTGAAGCTTTCTTT. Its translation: CASSLSRVTEAFF.

The CDR3 is CASSPGQHYSPLHF. CDR3 nucleotide sequence: TGTGCCAGCAGCCCGGGACAGCATTATTCACCCCTCCACTTT. This chain links TRBV5-6 with TRBJ1-6, with 7 bases fitting TRBD1. V trimming: 4 bases; J trimming: 8 bases; junction bases outside the gene matches: 6. Germline-derived CDR1 and CDR2 are SGHDT and YYEEEE. The CDR3 has 14 residues.

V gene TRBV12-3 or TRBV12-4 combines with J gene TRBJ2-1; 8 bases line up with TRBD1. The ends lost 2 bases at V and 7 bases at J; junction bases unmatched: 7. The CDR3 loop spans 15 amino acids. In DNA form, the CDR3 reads TGTGCCAGCAGTTTAAACAGGGGGAAGTCAAATGAGCAGTTCTTC. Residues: CASSLNRGKSNEQFF.